The 25 T cell receptor beta chains given below trace back to one sample, sequenced in a study of cytomegalovirus exposure and HLA in healthy donors. The PCR contained 60 Vbeta and 13 Jbeta primers. Clones were read by immunoSEQ multiplex PCR, and TCRdb kept only the in-frame ones, dropping some. The sample lists 200,000 to 250,000 clones, 82% occurring once. Sequences were obtained from PBMCs. Receptors were obtained from a woman aged 40 to 50 in good health and CMV-seropositive.

Remarks on this clone: This sample also contains other DNA sequences that code for the same CDR3. The chain recombines TRBV6-1 with TRBJ1-2; D is unresolved. V was clipped by 0 bases and J by 5 bases, with 7 bases between them. The CDR3 loop spans 13 amino acids. The germline CDR1 and CDR2 sequences are MNHNS and SASEGT. The CDR3 nucleotides read TGTGCCAGCAGTGAAGCGGGAGGGTATGGCTACACCTTC. Protein sequence: CASSEAGGYGYTF.

This clone appeared once. The gene calls are TRBV5-8 and TRBJ2-3; TRBD2 agrees at 13 bases. The J segment lost 3 bases and the V segment lost 4 bases, leaving 5 bases of the junction unmatched. This CDR3 contains 16 residues. Germline-derived CDR1 and CDR2 are SGHTS and YDEGEE. The CDR3 region is CASSPGLAGSTDTQYF. As DNA, the CDR3 is TGTGCCAGCAGCCCGGGACTAGCGGGGAGTACAGATACGCAGTATTTT.

This clone has just one count. V gene TRBV18 combines with J gene TRBJ1-1; 9 bases line up with TRBD1. This CDR3 is 15 amino acids long. Per the germline V gene, CDR1 is KGHSH and CDR2 is LQKENI. V shed 2 bases, J shed 1 base, and the junction held 2 bases outside the gene matches. The CDR3 region has the DNA TGTGCCAGCTCACCAAGGGACAGGGCGAACACTGAAGCTTTCTTT. This sequence encodes CASSPRDRANTEAFF.

The rearrangement links TRBV11-3 to TRBJ2-2; 11 bases are a match to TRBD2. Germline CDR1 is SGHNT and CDR2 is YENEEA. The CDR3 contains 15 residues. With V trimmed by 6 bases and J by 5 bases, 5 bases remained unmatched. Here the CDR3 reads CASRPGTSGTGELFF. DNA for the CDR3: TGTGCCAGCAGACCCGGGACTAGCGGAACCGGGGAGCTGTTTTTT.

V gene TRBV4-2 combines with J gene TRBJ2-2, with 7 nucleotides matching TRBD1. Germline V CDR1 and CDR2: LGHNA, YNFKEQ. This CDR3 contains 17 residues. V was clipped by 0 bases and J by 4 bases; unmatched bases: 8. CDR3 in amino acids: CASSQDPARGFTGELFF. In nucleotides, the CDR3 is TGTGCCAGCAGCCAAGATCCGGCCAGGGGGTTCACCGGGGAGCTGTTTTTT.

This chain links TRBV30 with TRBJ1-5; no clear D gene. Looked up from germline, CDR1 is GTSNPN and CDR2 is SVGIG (reference sequence). This CDR3 contains 14 residues. V was shortened by 0 bases and J by 7 bases, with 13 bases between the two germline ends. The DNA of the CDR3 is TGTGCCTGGAGTGTAAAGGGTTCGGGGCAGCCCCAGCATTTT. Translating gives CAWSVKGSGQPQHF.

J is TRBJ1-5 and V is TRBV5-6; D might be TRBD1 (6 bases). Germline V gene lookup returns CDR1 SGHDT and CDR2 YYEEEE. The CDR3 length is 15 residues. Trimming cost V 3 bases and J 4 bases, with 14 bases left between them. This chain's CDR3 is CASSSGRTVNQPQHF. The CDR3 DNA follows: TGTGCCAGCAGCTCCGGGAGGACAGTGAATCAGCCCCAGCATTTT.

The rearrangement joins TRBV5-5 to TRBJ1-5, with D tentatively TRBD1 (6 bases). Trimming took 4 bases from V and 6 from J, leaving 14 bases between them. Germline-derived CDR1 and CDR2 are SGHKS and YYEKEE (reference sequence). This CDR3 is built from 14 residues. The DNA of the CDR3 is TGTGCCAGCAGCCACGGGACAATGGGTCAGCCCCAGCATTTT. This encodes CASSHGTMGQPQHF.

This rearrangement joins TRBV4-3 to TRBJ2-3, with TRBD1 matching over 10 bases. Germline-derived CDR1 and CDR2 are LGHNA and YSLEER. Losses at the gene ends were 4 bases for V and 4 bases for J; bases not matched to a gene: 2. CDR3 length equals 14 residues. The DNA of the CDR3 is TGCGCCAGCAGCCCGGGACAGGGGCCAGATACGCAGTATTTT. This encodes CASSPGQGPDTQYF.

The chain uses TRBV10-3 and TRBJ1-6; D call uncertain. The CDR3 has 14 amino acids. Germline lookup yields CDR1 ENHRY and CDR2 SYGVKD. V was clipped by 4 bases and J by 4 bases, with 8 bases between them. The CDR3 DNA sequence: TGTGCCATCAGTGGGGCGGGGTATAATTCACCCCTCCACTTT. This gives the protein CAISGAGYNSPLHF.

This clone has only a few counts. V gene TRBV19 combines with J gene TRBJ1-3; 9 nucleotides agree with TRBD1. After removal of 6 bases from V and 4 bases from J, the junction contained 10 bases not matched to a gene. The length of the CDR3 is 16 residues. Germline V gene sequence: CDR1 LNHDA, CDR2 SQIVND (reference sequence). The chain's CDR3 is CASRGTGYGAGNTIYF. In DNA form, the CDR3 reads TGTGCCAGTAGAGGGACAGGGTACGGGGCCGGAAACACCATATATTTT. The full variable domain, rest sourced from reference TRBV19 and TRBJ1-3, is DGGITQSPKYLFRKEGQNVTLSCEQNLNHDAMYWYRQDPGQGLRLIYYSQIVNDFQKGDIAEGYSVSREKKESFPLTVTSAQKNPTAFYLCASRGTGYGAGNTIYFGEGSWLTVV.

This chain connects TRBV6-6 to TRBJ1-6; the D is unclear. The V and J ends lost 2 bases and 9 bases respectively, with 11 bases between them. Germline V CDR1 and CDR2: MNHNY, SVGAGI (reference sequence). The CDR3 is made up of 14 amino acids. CDR3: CASSYRETTSPLHF. DNA of the CDR3: TGTGCCAGCAGTTACAGGGAGACCACTTCACCCCTCCACTTT.

The gene calls are TRBV25-1 and TRBJ2-2; D possibly corresponds to TRBD1 (5 bases). The CDR3 has 14 amino acids. Trimming left V 4 bases short and J 5 bases short, with 11 bases between. Germline lookup yields CDR1 MGHDK and CDR2 SYGVNS. DNA of the CDR3: TGTGCCAGCAGTGCGCAGGGAATTACCGGGGAGCTGTTTTTT. This sequence encodes CASSAQGITGELFF.

This chain connects TRBV7-2 to TRBJ2-5; maybe TRBD1 (5 bases). The CDR3 contains 15 residues. V was shortened by 4 bases and J by 4 bases, with 16 bases between the two germline ends. Looked up from germline, CDR1 is SGHTA and CDR2 is FQGNSA. The CDR3 here is CASSSGPTDRETQYF. In DNA form, the CDR3 reads TGTGCCAGCAGCTCAGGCCCGACAGACAGAGAGACCCAGTACTTC.

CDR3 region: CASSPRGLAGIYEQYF. CDR3 nucleotide sequence: TGTGCCAGCTCGCCCCGGGGTCTAGCGGGTATCTACGAGCAGTACTTC. J is TRBJ2-7 and V is TRBV18, with 8 nucleotides matching TRBD2. Germline V gene data show CDR1 as KGHSH and CDR2 as LQKENI. Germline trimming cut 6 bases from V and 3 bases from J; bases unmatched to any gene: 13. The CDR3 is 16 residues long.

The CDR3 DNA follows: TGTGCCAGTAGGACTAGCGGCTCTATCGGTGATACGCAGTATTTT. Its protein is CASRTSGSIGDTQYF. This sequence joins TRBV19 and TRBJ2-3, with 9 bases that match TRBD2. The CDR3 has 15 amino acids. Germline values: CDR1 LNHDA, CDR2 SQIVND (reference sequence). Trimming cost V 6 bases and J 6 bases; bases outside gene matches: 10.

This clone was counted between two and nine times. The chain employs TRBV27 and TRBJ2-3; 9 nucleotides align to TRBD2. CDR1 MNHEY and CDR2 SMNVEV come from the germline V gene (reference sequence). The junction had 7 bases not matched to a gene; V was cut back by 3 bases and J by 3 bases. The CDR3 is 16 residues long. The CDR3 DNA follows: TGTGCCAGCAGTTTCCCAGCGGGAGGTGGGACAGATACGCAGTATTTT. As protein: CASSFPAGGGTDTQYF.

V is TRBV5-1 and J is TRBJ2-7; 7 bases fit TRBD2. This CDR3 has 14 residues. The V gene's germline CDR1 is SGHRS and CDR2 YFSETQ. The V segment lost 4 bases and the J segment 3 bases; nucleotides outside the gene matches: 7. The CDR3 DNA sequence: TGCGCCAGCAGCCGGTCAGCGGGGCTCTACGAGCAGTACTTC. Its translation: CASSRSAGLYEQYF. Combining the CDR3 with reference TRBV5-1 and TRBJ2-7 gives the whole variable domain KAGVTQTPRYLIKTRGQQVTLSCSPISGHRSVSWYQQTPGQGLQFLFEYFSETQRNKGNFPGRFSGRQFSNSRSEMNVSTLELGDSALYLCASSRSAGLYEQYFGPGTRLTVT.

The gene calls are TRBV7-2 and TRBJ1-6, with TRBD1 matching 9 bases. CDR3 length: 16 residues. J gave up 10 bases and V 1 base, and 8 bases lay outside the gene matches. Per the germline V gene, CDR1 is SGHTA and CDR2 is FQGNSA. CDR3 region: CASSLVGDRVRSPLHF. The CDR3 DNA reads as TGTGCCAGCAGCTTAGTAGGGGACAGGGTACGATCACCCCTCCACTTT.

V gene TRBV30 combines with J gene TRBJ1-2; 9 bases align to TRBD1. Germline values: CDR1 GTSNPN, CDR2 SVGIG (reference sequence). The CDR3 runs to 13 residues. Trimming removed 5 bases from V and 8 bases from J; junction bases left unmatched: 9. The CDR3 DNA is TGTGCCTGGGCCCAGGACAGGGGATGGGGCTACACCTTC. Translated: CAWAQDRGWGYTF. Full variable domain (rest looked up from reference TRBV30 and TRBJ1-2): SQTIHQWPATLVQPVGSPLSLECTVEGTSNPNLYWYRQAAGRGLQLLFYSVGIGQISSEVPQNLSASRPQDRQFILSSKKLLLSDSGFYLCAWAQDRGWGYTFGSGTRLTVV.

A few counts support this clone. The chain couples TRBV14 to TRBJ1-6, with D perhaps TRBD1 (6 bases). The CDR3 runs to 15 residues. V shed 4 bases and J shed 14 bases, with 21 bases lying between them. Germline lookup yields CDR1 SGHDN and CDR2 FVKESK. CDR3 DNA sequence: TGTGCCAGCAGCCGCCATTCAGGGGCGCAGGGTTCCCTCCACTTT. Amino acid sequence: CASSRHSGAQGSLHF.

This rearrangement joins TRBV2 to TRBJ1-1; 7 bases align to TRBD1. J gave up 4 bases and V 7 bases, and 3 bases lay outside the gene matches. The CDR3 covers 12 residues. Germline lookup yields CDR1 SNHLY and CDR2 FYNNEI. In DNA, the CDR3 is TGTGCCAGCATGGGACAGCCCACTGAAGCTTTCTTT. It translates to CASMGQPTEAFF.

This clone has a handful of counts. The genes are TRBV5-4 and TRBJ2-7; a possible D gene is TRBD2 (7 bases). This CDR3 comprises 17 residues. Germline loops: CDR1 SGHNT, CDR2 YYREEE (reference sequence). The V end lost 4 bases, the J end lost 2 bases, and 22 bases lay between the germline ends. Here the CDR3 reads CASSKRREGGVTYEQYF. DNA of the CDR3: TGTGCCAGCAGCAAACGACGAGAAGGGGGGGTTACCTACGAGCAGTACTTC.

The chain employs TRBV5-4 and TRBJ2-5; D possibly corresponds to TRBD1 (7 bases). CDR3 length: 16 residues. Germline V CDR1 and CDR2: SGHNT, YYREEE (reference sequence). Trimming pared 4 bases from V and 2 bases from J, leaving 18 bases between. The CDR3 loop reads CASSRSRGDPQETQYF. DNA for the CDR3: TGTGCCAGCAGCCGCAGCAGGGGGGACCCTCAAGAGACCCAGTACTTC.

The chain has TRBV7-3 and TRBJ2-1; the match to TRBD2 covers 7 bases. The CDR3 is made up of 16 amino acids. The J segment lost 4 bases and the V segment lost 5 bases, leaving 11 bases of the junction unmatched. Germline CDR1 and CDR2: SGHTA and FQGTGA. This CDR3 is CASSEETGRSYNEQFF. In DNA form, the CDR3 reads TGTGCCAGCAGCGAAGAGACCGGGAGGTCTTACAATGAGCAGTTCTTC.